The entry that follows covers one T cell receptor (beta chain) sequence. Assay used: immunoSEQ multiplex PCR; TCRdb lists only in-frame clones, some missing. The repertoire has 200,000 to 250,000 clones, roughly 86% of them found once; the top ten carry 2.5% to 3.5%. This specimen comes from a study of blood T cell repertoires in COVID-19. For the study at large: Samples taken during acute and convalescent COVID-19 were collected in the United States, Italy and Spain. In each case, the material was cDNA or gDNA derived from T cells, B-cell-depleted T cells, or PBMCs.

Germline V CDR1 and CDR2: MNHEY, SVGAGI. With 8 bases clipped from V and 2 bases from J, the junction kept 5 bases outside the gene matches. This CDR3 has 13 amino acids. The sequencing sample was made of peripheral blood. This rearrangement joins TRBV6-5 to TRBJ2-7, with TRBD2 identical over 8 bases. The source is a woman aged 60-75 years with acute or convalescent COVID-19. The CDR3 nucleotides are TGTGCCAGCGGCGGGAGGCCCCCCTACGAGCAGTACTTC. This sequence encodes CASGGRPPYEQYF.